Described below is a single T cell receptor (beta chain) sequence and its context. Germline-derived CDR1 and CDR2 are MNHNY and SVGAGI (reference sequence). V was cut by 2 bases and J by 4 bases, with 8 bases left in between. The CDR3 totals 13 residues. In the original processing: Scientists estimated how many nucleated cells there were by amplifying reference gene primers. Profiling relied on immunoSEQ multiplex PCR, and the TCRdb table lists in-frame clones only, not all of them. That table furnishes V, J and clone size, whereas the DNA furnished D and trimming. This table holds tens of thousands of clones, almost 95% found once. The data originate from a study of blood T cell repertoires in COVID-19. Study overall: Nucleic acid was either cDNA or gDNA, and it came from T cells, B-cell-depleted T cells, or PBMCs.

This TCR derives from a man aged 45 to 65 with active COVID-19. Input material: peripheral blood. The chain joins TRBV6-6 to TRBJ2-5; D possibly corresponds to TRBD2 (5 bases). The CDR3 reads CASSYQLGETQYF. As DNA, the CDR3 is TGTGCCAGCAGTTACCAACTAGGAGAGACCCAGTACTTC.